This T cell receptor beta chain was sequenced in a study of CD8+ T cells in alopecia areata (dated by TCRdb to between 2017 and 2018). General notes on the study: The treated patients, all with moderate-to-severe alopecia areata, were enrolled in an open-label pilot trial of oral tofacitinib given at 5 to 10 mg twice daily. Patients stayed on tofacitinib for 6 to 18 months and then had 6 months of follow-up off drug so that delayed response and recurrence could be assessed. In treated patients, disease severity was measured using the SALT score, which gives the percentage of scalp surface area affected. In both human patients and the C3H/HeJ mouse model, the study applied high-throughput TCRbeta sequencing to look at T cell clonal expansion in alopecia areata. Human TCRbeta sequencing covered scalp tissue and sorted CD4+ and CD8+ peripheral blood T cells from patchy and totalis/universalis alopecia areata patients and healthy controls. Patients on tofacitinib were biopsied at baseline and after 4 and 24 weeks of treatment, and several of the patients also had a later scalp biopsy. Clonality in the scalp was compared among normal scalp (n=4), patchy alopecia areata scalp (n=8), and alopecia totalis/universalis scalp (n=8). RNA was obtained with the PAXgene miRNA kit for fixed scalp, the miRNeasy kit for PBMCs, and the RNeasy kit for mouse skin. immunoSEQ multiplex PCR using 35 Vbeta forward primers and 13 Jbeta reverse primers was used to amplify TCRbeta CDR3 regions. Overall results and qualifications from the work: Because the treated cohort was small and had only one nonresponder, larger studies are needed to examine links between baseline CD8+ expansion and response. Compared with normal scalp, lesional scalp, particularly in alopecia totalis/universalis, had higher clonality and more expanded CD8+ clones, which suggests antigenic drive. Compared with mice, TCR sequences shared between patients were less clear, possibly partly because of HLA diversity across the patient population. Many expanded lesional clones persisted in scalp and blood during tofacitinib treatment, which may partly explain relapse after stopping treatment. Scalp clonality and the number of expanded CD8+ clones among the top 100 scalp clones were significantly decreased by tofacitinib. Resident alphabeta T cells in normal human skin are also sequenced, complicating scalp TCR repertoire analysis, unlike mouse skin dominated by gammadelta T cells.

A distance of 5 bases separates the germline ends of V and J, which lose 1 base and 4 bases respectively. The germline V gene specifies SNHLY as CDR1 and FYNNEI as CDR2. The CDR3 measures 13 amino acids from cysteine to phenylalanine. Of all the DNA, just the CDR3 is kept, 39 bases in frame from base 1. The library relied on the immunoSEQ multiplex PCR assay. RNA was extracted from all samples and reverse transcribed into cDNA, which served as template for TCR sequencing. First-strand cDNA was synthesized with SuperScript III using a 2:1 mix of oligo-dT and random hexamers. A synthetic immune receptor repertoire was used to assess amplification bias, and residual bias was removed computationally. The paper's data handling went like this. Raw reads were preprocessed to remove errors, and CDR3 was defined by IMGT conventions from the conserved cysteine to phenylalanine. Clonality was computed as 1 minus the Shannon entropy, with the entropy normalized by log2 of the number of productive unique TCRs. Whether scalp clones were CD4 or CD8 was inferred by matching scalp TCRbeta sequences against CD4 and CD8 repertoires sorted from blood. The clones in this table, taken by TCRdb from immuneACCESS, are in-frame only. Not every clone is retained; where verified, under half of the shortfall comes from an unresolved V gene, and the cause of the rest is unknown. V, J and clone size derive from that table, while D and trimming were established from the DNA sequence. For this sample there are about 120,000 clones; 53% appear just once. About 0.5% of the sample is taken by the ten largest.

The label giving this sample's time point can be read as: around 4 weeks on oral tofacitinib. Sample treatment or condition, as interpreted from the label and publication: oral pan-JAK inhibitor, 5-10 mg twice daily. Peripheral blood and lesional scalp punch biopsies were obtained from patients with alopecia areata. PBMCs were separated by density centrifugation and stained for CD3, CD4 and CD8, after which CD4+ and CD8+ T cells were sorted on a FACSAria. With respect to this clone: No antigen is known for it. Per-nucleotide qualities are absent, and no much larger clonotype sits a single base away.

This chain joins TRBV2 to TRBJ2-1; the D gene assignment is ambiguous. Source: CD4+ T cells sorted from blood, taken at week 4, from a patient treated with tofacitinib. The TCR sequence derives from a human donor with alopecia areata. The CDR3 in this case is CASSEGDYNEQFF. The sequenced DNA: TGTGCCAGCAGTGAAGGGGATTACAATGAGCAGTTCTTC.